The 17 T cell receptor beta chains presented below share a single source sample, sequenced in a study of blood T cell repertoires in COVID-19. TCRdb's table, derived via immunoSEQ multiplex PCR, lists solely in-frame clones and lacks some. Seen here are 240,000 or so clones, about four fifths observed once, and the top ten hold approximately 9.6%. Input material: peripheral blood. The receptors come from a woman aged 80 or over with acute or convalescent COVID-19.

The gene calls are TRBV7-2 and TRBJ1-1; D gene ambiguous. The CDR3 is 12 residues long. Trimming took off 4 bases at V and 10 bases at J, with 13 bases between the two ends. CDR1 and CDR2 (germline): SGHTA, FQGNSA. The DNA of the CDR3 is TGTGCCAGCAGCTACGGGTACGGCGCAGCTTTCTTT. Translated, it gives CASSYGYGAAFF.

This rearrangement joins TRBV19 to TRBJ1-3, with TRBD1 as a possible D gene (5 bases). The CDR3 extends over 16 amino acids. Trimming took off 7 bases at V and 1 base at J, with 17 bases between the two ends. Germline assignment: CDR1 LNHDA and CDR2 SQIVND (reference sequence). The CDR3 coding sequence is TGTGCCAGTAACACCGCGACAGCCACGTCTGGAAACACCATATATTTT. Encoded protein: CASNTATATSGNTIYF.

The gene calls are TRBV2 and TRBJ2-2; TRBD2 is a possible D gene (5 bases). CDR3 size: 13 residues. V was shortened by 7 bases and J by 5 bases, with 11 bases between the two germline ends. Per germline, CDR1 SNHLY and CDR2 FYNNEI. CDR3 coding DNA: TGTGCCAGCAAGAGGGTGGGGACCGGGGAGCTGTTTTTT. As protein: CASKRVGTGELFF.

The chain combines TRBV28 with TRBJ2-7; D unclear. Germline V gene data show CDR1 as MDHEN and CDR2 as SYDVKM. The CDR3 spans 15 residues. V shed 3 bases and J shed 1 base, with 13 bases lying between them. This chain's CDR3 is CASSFSQISSYEQYF. CDR3 bases: TGTGCCAGCAGTTTTAGCCAGATCTCGTCCTACGAGCAGTACTTC.

The chain joins TRBV5-4 to TRBJ2-5; possible D gene TRBD1, 6 bases. Germline-derived CDR1 and CDR2 are SGHNT and YYREEE (reference sequence). The CDR3 spans 13 residues. V dropped 4 bases and J dropped 5 bases, with 12 bases sitting between them. The chain's CDR3 is CASSRTETETQYF. The CDR3, as DNA: TGTGCCAGCAGCCGGACAGAAACGGAGACCCAGTACTTC.

The chain is built from TRBV4-1 and TRBJ2-3; 9 nucleotides align to TRBD1. The CDR3 loop spans 15 amino acids. Trimming removed 4 bases from V and 5 bases from J; junction bases left unmatched: 7. Germline lookup yields CDR1 MGHRA and CDR2 YSYEKL. The DNA of the CDR3 is TGCGCCAGCAGCCGAGCCGGGACAGGGTTAGATACGCAGTATTTT. As protein: CASSRAGTGLDTQYF.

This clone was found a few times. The V call is TRBV19, the J call TRBJ2-1, with D perhaps matching TRBD2 (7 bases). The CDR3 covers 16 residues. V lost 5 bases and J lost 4, with 18 bases in between. Germline CDR1 reads LNHDA; CDR2 reads SQIVND (reference sequence). CDR3 nucleotides: TGTGCCAGTAGTCGAGGGATGGGGGGGCCGTACAATGAGCAGTTCTTC. Protein product: CASSRGMGGPYNEQFF.

The V gene is TRBV30, the J gene TRBJ1-2; D gene uncertain. Germline V lookup: CDR1 GTSNPN, CDR2 SVGIG (reference sequence). CDR3 length: 14 residues. V lost 6 bases and J 3 bases, leaving 17 bases between the germline ends. The CDR3 loop is CACFGEVSDYGYTF. Here the CDR3 DNA reads TGTGCCTGCTTTGGGGAGGTATCGGACTATGGCTACACCTTC.

The chain recombines TRBV6-4 with TRBJ2-3, with TRBD2 matching 10 bases. The CDR3 sequence is 15 residues long. Trimming at V came to 6 bases and at J to 2 bases, leaving 5 bases not matched to a gene. Looked up from germline, CDR1 is MRHNA and CDR2 is SNTAGT. CDR3: CASRDTSGATDTQYF. As DNA, the CDR3 is TGTGCCAGCAGAGACACTAGCGGGGCCACAGATACGCAGTATTTT.

The V gene is TRBV18, the J gene TRBJ1-4, with D tentatively TRBD1 (5 bases). The germline V and J ends were trimmed by 1 base and 4 bases, with 10 bases remaining between them. The CDR3 extends over 15 amino acids. Looked up from germline, CDR1 is KGHSH and CDR2 is LQKENI. The DNA for the CDR3 is TGTGCCAGCTCACCACAGGGGTTCGTTAATGAAAAACTGTTTTTT. Translation: CASSPQGFVNEKLFF. The variable domain in full, with the rest retrieved from reference TRBV18 and TRBJ1-4, is NAGVMQNPRHLVRRRGQEARLRCSPMKGHSHVYWYRQLPEEGLKFMVYLQKENIIDESGMPKERFSAEFPKEGPSILRIQQVVRGDSAAYFCASSPQGFVNEKLFFGSGTQLSVL.

This clone was recorded a few times. The chain joins TRBV28 to TRBJ1-1, with 7 bases matching TRBD1. The length of the CDR3 is 13 residues. Germline loops: CDR1 MDHEN, CDR2 SYDVKM. The V gene end was trimmed by 3 bases and the J gene end by 3 bases; junction bases not matched to a gene: 1. The CDR3 sequence: CASSLGQYTEAFF. The CDR3 DNA sequence: TGTGCCAGCAGTTTGGGACAGTACACTGAAGCTTTCTTT. Full variable domain (rest looked up from reference TRBV28 and TRBJ1-1): DVKVTQSSRYLVKRTGEKVFLECVQDMDHENMFWYRQDPGLGLRLIYFSYDVKMKEKGDIPEGYSVSREKKERFSLILESASTNQTSMYLCASSLGQYTEAFFGQGTRLTVV.

This chain joins TRBV18 and TRBJ1-5; TRBD1 is a possible D gene (5 bases). Germline CDR1 reads KGHSH; CDR2 reads LQKENI. This CDR3 is built from 16 residues. V lost 0 bases to trimming and J lost 7 bases, with 16 bases between them. CDR3 in amino acids: CASSPPLGQGEQPQHF. In nucleotides, the CDR3 is TGTGCCAGCTCACCACCGCTGGGGCAGGGTGAACAGCCCCAGCATTTT.

The rearrangement uses TRBV11-2 and TRBJ2-1; 9 nucleotides agree with TRBD1. CDR3 length: 18 amino acids. J gave up 6 bases and V 1 base, and 13 bases lay outside the gene matches. Germline lookup yields CDR1 SGHAT and CDR2 FQNNGV. In DNA form, the CDR3 reads TGTGCCAGCAGCTTAGCGCCCCTGGGGACAGGGCTGGGCAATGAGCAGTTCTTC. Amino acids: CASSLAPLGTGLGNEQFF.

The chain uses TRBV29-1 and TRBJ2-5; a weak D match, TRBD2 (6 bases). Germline CDR1 is SQVTM and CDR2 is ANQGSEA. The ends were cut back, 7 bases at V and 4 bases at J, with 19 bases in the middle. CDR3 length: 14 residues. The CDR3: CSASPGGGGETQYF. The DNA for the CDR3 is TGCAGCGCCTCACCCGGGGGAGGTGGAGAGACCCAGTACTTC.

This clone has only a few counts. The chain employs TRBV5-1 and TRBJ2-7, with TRBD1 identical over 9 bases. Germline CDR1 SGHRS, CDR2 YFSETQ. This CDR3 region has 17 residues. J was trimmed by 3 bases and V by 2 bases; bases with no gene match: 12. CDR3 sequence reads: CASSFATGGASDYEQYF. CDR3 DNA sequence: TGCGCCAGCAGCTTTGCTACAGGGGGCGCTTCCGACTACGAGCAGTACTTC. Filled out from reference TRBV5-1 and TRBJ2-7, the complete variable domain reads KAGVTQTPRYLIKTRGQQVTLSCSPISGHRSVSWYQQTPGQGLQFLFEYFSETQRNKGNFPGRFSGRQFSNSRSEMNVSTLELGDSALYLCASSFATGGASDYEQYFGPGTRLTVT.

The rearrangement uses TRBV28 and TRBJ2-2; possibly TRBD1 for D (5 bases). The CDR3 extends over 14 amino acids. CDR1 MDHEN and CDR2 SYDVKM come from the germline V gene. Trimming took 6 bases from V and 11 from J, leaving 19 bases between them. Here the CDR3 reads CASSLGPPYVELFF. In nucleotides, the CDR3 is TGTGCCAGCAGCCTGGGGCCACCTTACGTTGAGCTGTTTTTT.

The V and J genes are TRBV20-1 and TRBJ1-6; TRBD1 aligns across 9 bases. This CDR3 is 14 amino acids long. The V gene end was trimmed by 3 bases and the J gene end by 10 bases; junction bases not matched to a gene: 7. Germline V gene lookup returns CDR1 DFQATT and CDR2 SNEGSKA (reference sequence). The DNA for the CDR3 is TGCAGTGCTAGTGGTGGGACAGGGAAATCACCCCTCCACTTT. Its translation: CSASGGTGKSPLHF.